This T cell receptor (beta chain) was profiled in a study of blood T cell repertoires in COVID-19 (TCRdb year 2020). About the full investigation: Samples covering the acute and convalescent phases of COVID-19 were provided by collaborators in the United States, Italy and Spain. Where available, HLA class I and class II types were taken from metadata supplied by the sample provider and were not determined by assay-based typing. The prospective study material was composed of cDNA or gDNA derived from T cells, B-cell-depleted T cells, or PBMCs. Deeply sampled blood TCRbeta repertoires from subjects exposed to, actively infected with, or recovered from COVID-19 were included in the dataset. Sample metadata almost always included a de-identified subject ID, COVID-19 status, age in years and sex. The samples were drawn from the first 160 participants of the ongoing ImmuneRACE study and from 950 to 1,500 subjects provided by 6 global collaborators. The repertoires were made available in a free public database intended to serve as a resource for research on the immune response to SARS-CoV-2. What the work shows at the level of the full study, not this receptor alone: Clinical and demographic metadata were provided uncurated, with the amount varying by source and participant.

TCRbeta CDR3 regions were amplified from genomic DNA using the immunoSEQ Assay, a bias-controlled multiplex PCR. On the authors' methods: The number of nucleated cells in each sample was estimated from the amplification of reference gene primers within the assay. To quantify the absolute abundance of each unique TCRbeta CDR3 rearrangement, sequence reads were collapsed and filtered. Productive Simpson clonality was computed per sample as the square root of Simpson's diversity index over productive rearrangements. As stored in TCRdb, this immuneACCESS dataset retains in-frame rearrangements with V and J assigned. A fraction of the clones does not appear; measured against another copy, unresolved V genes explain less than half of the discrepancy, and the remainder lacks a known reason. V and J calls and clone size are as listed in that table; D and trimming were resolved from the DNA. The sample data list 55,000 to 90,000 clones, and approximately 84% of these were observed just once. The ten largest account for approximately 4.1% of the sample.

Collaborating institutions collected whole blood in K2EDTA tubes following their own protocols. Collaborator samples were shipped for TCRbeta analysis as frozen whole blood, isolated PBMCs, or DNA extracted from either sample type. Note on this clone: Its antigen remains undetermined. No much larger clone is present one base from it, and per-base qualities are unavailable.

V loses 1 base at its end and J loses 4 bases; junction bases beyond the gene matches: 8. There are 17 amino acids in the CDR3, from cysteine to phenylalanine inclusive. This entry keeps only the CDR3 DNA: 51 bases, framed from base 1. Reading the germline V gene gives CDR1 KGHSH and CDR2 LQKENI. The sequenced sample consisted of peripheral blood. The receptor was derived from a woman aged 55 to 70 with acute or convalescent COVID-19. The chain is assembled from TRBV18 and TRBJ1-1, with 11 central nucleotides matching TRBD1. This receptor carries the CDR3 CASSPLSGQGGGTEAFF. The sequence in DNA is TGTGCCAGCTCACCACTGTCGGGACAGGGGGGAGGCACTGAAGCTTTCTTT.